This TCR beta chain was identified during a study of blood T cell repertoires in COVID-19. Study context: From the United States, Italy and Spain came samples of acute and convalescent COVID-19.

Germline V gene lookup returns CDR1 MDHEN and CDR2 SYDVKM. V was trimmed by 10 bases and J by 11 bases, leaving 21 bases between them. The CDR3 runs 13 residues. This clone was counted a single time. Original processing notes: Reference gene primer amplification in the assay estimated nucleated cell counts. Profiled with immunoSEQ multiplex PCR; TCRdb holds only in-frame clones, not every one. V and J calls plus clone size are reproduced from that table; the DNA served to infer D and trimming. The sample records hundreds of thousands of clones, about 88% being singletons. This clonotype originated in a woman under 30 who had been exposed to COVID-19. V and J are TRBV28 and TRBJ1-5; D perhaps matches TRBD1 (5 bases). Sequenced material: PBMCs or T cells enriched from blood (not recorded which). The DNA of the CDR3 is TGTGCCACCGAAGGAGACAGCCGCCGGGCCCAGCATTTT. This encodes CATEGDSRRAQHF.